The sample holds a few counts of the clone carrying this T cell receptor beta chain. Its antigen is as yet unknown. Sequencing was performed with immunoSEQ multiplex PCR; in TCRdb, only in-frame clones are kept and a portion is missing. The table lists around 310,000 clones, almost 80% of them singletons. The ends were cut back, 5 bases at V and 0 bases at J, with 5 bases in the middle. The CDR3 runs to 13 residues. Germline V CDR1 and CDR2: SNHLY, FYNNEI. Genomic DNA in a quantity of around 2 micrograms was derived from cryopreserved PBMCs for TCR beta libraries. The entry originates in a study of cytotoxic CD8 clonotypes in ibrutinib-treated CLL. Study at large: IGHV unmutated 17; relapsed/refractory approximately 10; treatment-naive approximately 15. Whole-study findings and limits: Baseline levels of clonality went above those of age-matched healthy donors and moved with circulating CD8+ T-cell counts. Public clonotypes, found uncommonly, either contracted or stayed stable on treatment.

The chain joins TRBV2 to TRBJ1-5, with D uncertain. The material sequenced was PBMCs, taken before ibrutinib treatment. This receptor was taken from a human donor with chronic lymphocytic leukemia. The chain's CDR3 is CASSTYSNQPQHF. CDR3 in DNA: TGTGCCAGCAGTACTTATAGCAATCAGCCCCAGCATTTT.